This T cell receptor (beta chain) is drawn from a study of T cells in Graves' hyperthyroidism and ophthalmopathy. General study results and limits: Most thyroid clonotypes expanded above 0.001 appeared in blood too.

About this clonotype itself: The target antigen is unknown.

The TCR beta CDR3 regions underwent amplification using RNA transcripts as the source. An initial round of RT-PCR targeting the TCR CDR3 relied on the HTBI primer set. One entry per CDR3 protein, called by TCRdb with MiXCR from the multiplex PCR reads. The data hold hundreds of thousands of distinct CDR3 sequences, with 35% observed a single time. This clonotype was sampled from a woman aged 40 to 50 with Graves' hyperthyroidism. Sequencing used blood.

CDR3 coding DNA: TGTGCCAGCAGAAGTGGAGGGACACGCCTTGAAGCTTTCTTT. Residues: CASRSGGTRLEAFF. The V and J genes are TRBV19 and TRBJ1-1; TRBD1 is a possible D gene (6 bases). Germline lookup yields CDR1 LNHDA and CDR2 SQIVND (reference sequence). V was trimmed by 9 bases and J by 7 bases, leaving 21 bases between them. This CDR3 comprises 14 residues.